Shown below are 15 T cell receptor beta chains from a single sample sequenced in a study of CD8+ T cells in alopecia areata (dated by TCRdb to about 2018). Libraries came from the immunoSEQ multiplex PCR assay. For TCR sequencing, RNA was extracted from every sample and reverse transcribed into cDNA to serve as template. TCRdb mirrors the immuneACCESS table, restricted to in-frame sequences. Some clones are absent from its copies; in checked studies, under half trace to an unresolved V gene, and the reason for the others is unknown. This sample gives approximately 150,000 clones in total; approximately 65% of them show up just once. The top ten hold roughly 10% of the sample. What this sample's time point label stands for: baseline before oral tofacitinib. The source was CD8+ T cells sorted from blood, collected at week 0. The receptors here all came from a human donor with alopecia areata.

This rearrangement joins TRBV6-5 to TRBJ2-5, with D possibly TRBD2 on 6 matching bases. CDR3 length: 15 residues. Trimming removed 10 bases at V and 0 bases at J, with 18 bases between. The V gene's germline CDR1 is MNHEY and CDR2 SVGAGI. CDR3 protein: CATRRAGAYQETQYF. Written as DNA, the CDR3 is TGTGCCACCAGAAGAGCGGGTGCATACCAAGAGACCCAGTACTTC.

This chain uses TRBV7-9 with TRBJ1-2; D possibly corresponds to TRBD1 (5 bases). Per the germline V gene, CDR1 is SEHNR and CDR2 is FQNEAQ (reference sequence). The germline V and J ends were trimmed by 5 bases and 8 bases, with 21 bases remaining between them. The CDR3 spans 15 residues. In nucleotides, the CDR3 is TGTGCCAGCAGCCCACCAAGTCCGGGGCAAGGGGGCTACACCTTC. This gives the protein CASSPPSPGQGGYTF.

This clone was picked up a small number of times. The chain employs TRBV10-3 and TRBJ2-1; 10 positions agree with TRBD2. V dropped 2 bases and J dropped 10; count of bases not matched to a gene: 8. CDR1 ENHRY and CDR2 SYGVKD come from the germline V gene. The CDR3 length is 15 residues. The CDR3 region has the DNA TGTGCCATCAGTGAGCGCCCTAGCGGGGGTGGCGAGCAGTTCTTC. Its protein product is CAISERPSGGGEQFF.

Here the CDR3 reads CASTKTAYGYTF. DNA of the CDR3: TGTGCCAGCACCAAGACAGCCTATGGCTACACCTTC. V gene TRBV6-5 combines with J gene TRBJ1-2, with D possibly being TRBD1 (5 bases). Trimming shortened V by 7 bases and J by 4 bases, and 10 bases separated the two germline ends. In germline, CDR1 is MNHEY, CDR2 SVGAGI. The CDR3 runs 12 residues.

The chain joins TRBV10-3 to TRBJ2-7; D call uncertain. The V gene lost 7 bases and the J gene lost 2 bases, with 18 bases spanning the gap. In germline, CDR1 is ENHRY, CDR2 SYGVKD. This CDR3 is 15 amino acids long. In DNA, the CDR3 is TGTGCCATCATGACGAGAACCCTTGGCACCTACGAGCAGTACTTC. Translating gives CAIMTRTLGTYEQYF.

Note on this clone: One junction end disagrees with the germline gene, perhaps due to a read error. V gene TRBV7-7 combines with J gene TRBJ2-5, with 9 bases aligning to TRBD1. Germline V lookup: CDR1 SSHAT, CDR2 FNYEAQ (reference sequence). This CDR3 has 15 amino acids. CDR3 nucleotide sequence: TGTGCTAGCAGCTCACGGACAGGGGTAGGGGAGACCCAGTACTTC. It yields the protein CASSSRTGVGETQYF.

This rearrangement joins TRBV27 to TRBJ2-1; D unresolved. The CDR3 totals 12 residues. The germline V and J ends were trimmed by 6 bases and 6 bases, with 9 bases remaining between them. CDR1 and CDR2 (germline): MNHEY, SMNVEV (reference sequence). The CDR3 DNA is TGTGCCAGCAGGAGGCTGGTCAATGAGCAGTTCTTC. This encodes CASRRLVNEQFF.

The CDR3 region is CSVTSTGEQFF. Written as DNA, the CDR3 is TGCAGCGTTACCTCGACGGGTGAGCAGTTCTTC. The rearrangement links TRBV29-1 to TRBJ2-1; no definite D call. The germline V gene encodes CDR1 SQVTM and CDR2 ANQGSEA. This CDR3 region has 11 residues. Trimming left V 5 bases short and J 9 bases short, with 11 bases between.

This sequence joins TRBV5-6 and TRBJ2-3; 9 nucleotides line up with TRBD1. Germline loops: CDR1 SGHDT, CDR2 YYEEEE. CDR3 length: 15 amino acids. V dropped 0 bases and J dropped 9; count of bases not matched to a gene: 8. The CDR3 spells CASSLGRTGEDTQYF. The CDR3 DNA is TGTGCCAGCAGCTTGGGACGGACAGGGGAAGACACGCAGTATTTT.

This rearrangement joins TRBV5-1 to TRBJ1-2; a weak D match, TRBD1 (6 bases). This CDR3 comprises 15 residues. Trimming stripped 4 bases from V and 0 bases from J, with 13 bases between. The germline CDR1 and CDR2 sequences are SGHRS and YFSETQ. The CDR3 reads CASSPWTASNYGYTF. The CDR3 DNA follows: TGCGCCAGCAGCCCCTGGACAGCTTCTAACTATGGCTACACCTTC.

The chain employs TRBV5-6 and TRBJ2-1; either TRBD1 or TRBD2 may fit D (5 bases each). The germline V gene encodes CDR1 SGHDT and CDR2 YYEEEE. With 4 bases removed from V and 0 bases from J, the gap between germline ends came to 11 bases. This CDR3 is built from 15 residues. This CDR3 reads CASSGTAVSYNEQFF. The CDR3 DNA is TGTGCCAGCAGCGGGACCGCGGTCTCCTACAATGAGCAGTTCTTC.

The V call is TRBV5-1, the J call TRBJ1-1; no clear D gene. V gave up 0 bases and J gave up 1 base, with 10 bases separating them. The CDR3 is 15 residues long. Germline V lookup: CDR1 SGHRS, CDR2 YFSETQ. The CDR3 bases are TGCGCCAGCAGCTTGGAGCGGGGTTCGAACACTGAAGCTTTCTTT. Translated, it gives CASSLERGSNTEAFF.

The J gene is TRBJ1-6, the V gene TRBV30; D gene uncertain. The V gene's germline CDR1 is GTSNPN and CDR2 SVGIG (reference sequence). Trimming pared 2 bases from V and 1 base from J, leaving 12 bases between. The CDR3 runs to 16 residues. The CDR3 nucleotides read TGTGCCTGGAGTAAGGCACCACCGTCCTATAATTCACCCCTCCACTTT. Its translation: CAWSKAPPSYNSPLHF.

The chain is built from TRBV18 and TRBJ2-7; TRBD1 is a possible D gene (5 bases). Germline CDR1 KGHSH, CDR2 LQKENI. The CDR3 length is 14 residues. V was pared by 2 bases and J by 4 bases, with 12 bases between. The CDR3 here is CASSPDSTRYEQYF. In DNA, the CDR3 is TGTGCCAGCTCACCAGACAGTACAAGGTACGAGCAGTACTTC.

A single count supports this clone. J is TRBJ1-2 and V is TRBV9, with 7 positions matching TRBD1. There are 14 residues in the CDR3. Germline V gives CDR1 SGDLS, CDR2 YYNGEE. The junction had 3 bases not matched to a gene; V was cut back by 4 bases and J by 0 bases. The DNA of the CDR3 is TGTGCCAGCAGCTTGGGACAGTCTAACTATGGCTACACCTTC. Amino acid sequence: CASSLGQSNYGYTF.